This T cell receptor beta chain was recorded in a study of cytotoxic CD8 clonotypes in ibrutinib-treated CLL. About the study: The patients comprised some twelve relapsed/refractory and 15 treatment-naive cases, approximately 17 IGHV unmutated. Results showed around 24 partial and 2 complete responses; following median roughly 68 months, approximately 14 remained remitted, about 12 advanced.

The V and J ends lost 2 bases and 7 bases respectively, with 21 bases between them. From germline, CDR1 is SGHAT and CDR2 FQNNGV. The CDR3 is 17 residues long. Method: immunoSEQ multiplex PCR; TCRdb's copy keeps in-frame clones and lacks some. The sample has about 150,000 clones; approximately 80% are singletons. Frozen-stored PBMCs produced 1.5 to 2.5 micrograms of genomic DNA for TCR beta libraries. This rearrangement joins TRBV11-2 to TRBJ2-1; no clear D. The source was PBMCs, collected after 24 months of ibrutinib treatment. The clonotype was recovered from a human donor with chronic lymphocytic leukemia. The CDR3 region has the DNA TGTGCCAGCAGCTTATTTCCCGAGCACCCCCCGGGTAATGAGCAGTTCTTC. Its translation is CASSLFPEHPPGNEQFF.